This T cell receptor (beta chain) is from a study of cytomegalovirus exposure and HLA in healthy donors. Study in general: Among the approximately 400 genotyped donors, around 85% were placed in the Caucasian-associated ancestry cluster.

13 Jbeta primers and 60 Vbeta primers were used for the PCR. Source study methods: The count from a later analysis was 65 million to 90 million unique TCR beta chains, some 10 million of them shared. Sequencing was performed with immunoSEQ multiplex PCR; in TCRdb, only in-frame clones are kept and a portion is missing. V and J calls and clone size come straight from that table; D and trimming were deduced from the DNA. There are roughly 150,000 clones in the sample; approximately 75% occur only once, and 1.9% lies in the top ten. As regards this clone: Its antigen remains unknown.

CDR1 is SGHNT and CDR2 is YYREEE in the germline V gene (reference sequence). V shed 6 bases and J 5 bases; nucleotides not matched to a gene: 7. This CDR3 is built from 13 residues. Study-level results: In a later analysis, V- and J-gene trimming of beta chains associated with a DCLRE1C missense variant, replicated independently. A later analysis found TCR association rates differed by HLA locus, highest for DRB1 and lowest for HLA-C.

The specimen sequenced was PBMCs. The genes are TRBV5-4 and TRBJ1-1; 7 nucleotides agree with TRBD1. This TCR was sampled from a woman between 18 and 30 years old in good health and CMV-seronegative. Written as DNA, the CDR3 is TGTGCCAGCACCGACGGCAGGGGGACTGAAGCTTTCTTT. It codes for CASTDGRGTEAFF.